This T cell receptor (beta chain) was profiled in a study of cytomegalovirus exposure and HLA in healthy donors. At the level of the study: A prior analysis found 100 million to 140 million unique TCR beta sequences from 150 million to 200 million T cells.

V was trimmed by 3 bases and J by 6 bases, leaving 8 bases between them. Looked up from germline, CDR1 is ENHRY and CDR2 is SYGVKD. This CDR3 contains 13 residues. Both 60 Vbeta primers and 13 Jbeta primers went into the PCR. Produced via immunoSEQ multiplex PCR; TCRdb's table is partial and in-frame only. The sample includes approximately 180,000 clones, around four fifths of them seen just once. Study conclusions and caveats: A later analysis reportedly found that, within productive TCRs, an Asian-associated ancestry cluster had fewer N-insertions than the mean observed across the roughly 690 donors. The authors excluded some V segments, including TRBV6-2 and TRBV6-3, as indistinguishable.

On this clone: What it binds is unknown.

The chain employs TRBV10-3 and TRBJ2-2; weak D call: TRBD1 (6 bases). Sequencing was performed on PBMCs. The sequence came from a girl between 10 and 17 years old in good health and CMV-seropositive. CDR3 loop: CAISEGGPGELFF. The CDR3 region has the DNA TGTGCCATCAGTGAAGGGGGTCCCGGGGAGCTGTTTTTT.